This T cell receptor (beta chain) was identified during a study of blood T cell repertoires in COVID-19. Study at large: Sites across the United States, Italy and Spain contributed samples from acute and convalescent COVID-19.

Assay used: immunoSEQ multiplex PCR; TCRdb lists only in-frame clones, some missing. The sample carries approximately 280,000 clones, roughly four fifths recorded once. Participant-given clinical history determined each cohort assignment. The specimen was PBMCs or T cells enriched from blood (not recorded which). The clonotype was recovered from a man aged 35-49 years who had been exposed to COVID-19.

CDR3 loop: CASSLRLAGVPYF. As DNA, the CDR3 is TGTGCCAGCAGCTTACGGCTAGCGGGGGTGCCGTATTTT. The chain joins TRBV7-9 to TRBJ2-3, with 10 bases identical to TRBD2. V shed 2 bases, J shed 14 bases, and the junction held 7 bases outside the gene matches. Germline V gives CDR1 SEHNR, CDR2 FQNEAQ (reference sequence). The CDR3 totals 13 residues.